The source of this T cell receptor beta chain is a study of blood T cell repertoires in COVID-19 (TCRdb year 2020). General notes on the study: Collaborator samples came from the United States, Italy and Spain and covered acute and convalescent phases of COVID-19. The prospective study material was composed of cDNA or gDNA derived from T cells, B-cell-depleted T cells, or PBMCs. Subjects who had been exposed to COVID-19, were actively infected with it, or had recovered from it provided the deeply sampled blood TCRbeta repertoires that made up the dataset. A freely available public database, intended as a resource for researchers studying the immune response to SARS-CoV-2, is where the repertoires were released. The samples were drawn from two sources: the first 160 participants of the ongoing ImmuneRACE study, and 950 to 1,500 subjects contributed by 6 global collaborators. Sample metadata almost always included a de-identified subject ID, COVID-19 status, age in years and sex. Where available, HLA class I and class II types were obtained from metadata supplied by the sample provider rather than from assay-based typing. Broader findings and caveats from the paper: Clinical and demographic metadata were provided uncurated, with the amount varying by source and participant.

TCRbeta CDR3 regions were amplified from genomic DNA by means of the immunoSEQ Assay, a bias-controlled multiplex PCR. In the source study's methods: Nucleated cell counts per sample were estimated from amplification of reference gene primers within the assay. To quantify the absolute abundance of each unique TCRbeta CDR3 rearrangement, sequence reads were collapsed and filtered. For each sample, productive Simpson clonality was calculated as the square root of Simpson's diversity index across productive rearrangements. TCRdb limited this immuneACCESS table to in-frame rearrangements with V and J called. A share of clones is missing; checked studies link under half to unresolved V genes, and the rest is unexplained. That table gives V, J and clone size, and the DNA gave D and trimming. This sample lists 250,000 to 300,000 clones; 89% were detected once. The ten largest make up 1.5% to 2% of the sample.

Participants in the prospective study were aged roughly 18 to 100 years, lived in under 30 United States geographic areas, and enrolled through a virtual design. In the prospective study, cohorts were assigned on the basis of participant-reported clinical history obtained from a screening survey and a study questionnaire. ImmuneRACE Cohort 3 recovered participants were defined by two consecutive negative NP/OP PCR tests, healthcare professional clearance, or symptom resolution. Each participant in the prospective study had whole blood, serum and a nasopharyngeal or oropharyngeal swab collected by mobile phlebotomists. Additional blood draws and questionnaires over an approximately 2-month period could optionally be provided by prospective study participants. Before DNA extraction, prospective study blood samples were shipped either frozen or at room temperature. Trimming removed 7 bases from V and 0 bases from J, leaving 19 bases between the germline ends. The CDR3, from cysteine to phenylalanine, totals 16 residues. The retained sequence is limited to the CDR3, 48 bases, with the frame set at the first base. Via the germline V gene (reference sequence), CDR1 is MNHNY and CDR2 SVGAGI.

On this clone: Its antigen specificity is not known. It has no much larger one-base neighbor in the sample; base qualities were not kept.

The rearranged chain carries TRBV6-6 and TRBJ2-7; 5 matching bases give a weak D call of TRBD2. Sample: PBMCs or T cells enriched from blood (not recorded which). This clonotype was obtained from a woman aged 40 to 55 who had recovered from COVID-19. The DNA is TGTGCCAGCAAACGGGGATTAGCGAAGAGCTCCTACGAGCAGTACTTC. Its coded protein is CASKRGLAKSSYEQYF.